This T cell receptor beta chain was recovered during a study of T cell responses to AZD1222 COVID-19 vaccine. Profiled with immunoSEQ multiplex PCR; TCRdb holds only in-frame clones, not every one. The sample consists of roughly 97,000 clones, over 75% of them appearing once. Notes on this clone: Its antigen is currently unknown. The DNA is left out, because the CDR3 cannot be placed on it with certainty; the CDR3 is given as TCRdb lists it.

Study-wide points: Nearly half of unique spike-specific TCRs reportedly avoided B.1.351 and B.1.1.7 mutated regions. The span of vaccine-associated CD4 TCRs extended across spike, with dominance at 160-218 and 743-854. Repertoires were obtained solely post-peak T cell response. Spike-specific TCR breadth and depth went up after people got two AZD1222 doses.

Ends included, the CDR3 has 16 residues. CDR1 is MNHEY, CDR2 SMNVEV, per germline (reference sequence). The sequence derives from an adult in good health. Material: peripheral blood, obtained on day 0 of AZD1222 vaccination. The rearrangement links TRBV27 to TRBJ2-3. CDR3: CASSSSAAGLADTQYF.